One and the same sample provided the 16 T cell receptor beta chains below, sequenced in a study of blood T cell repertoires in COVID-19. Clones were read by immunoSEQ multiplex PCR, and TCRdb kept only the in-frame ones, dropping some. Of about 330,000 clones detected, 85% to 90% appear once; the ten largest clones hold about 9.4%. Input material: PBMCs or T cells enriched from blood (not recorded which). These receptor sequences come from a woman aged 18-29 years who had recovered from COVID-19.

V usage is TRBV28 and J usage is TRBJ2-7, with D perhaps TRBD2 (6 bases). In germline, CDR1 is MDHEN, CDR2 SYDVKM. Deletions cut 5 bases from V and 0 bases from J, with 17 bases between. This CDR3 has 16 amino acids. The CDR3 region has the DNA TGTGCCAGCAGTCCGGGGGAAGCGGCAAACTCCTACGAGCAGTACTTC. It encodes CASSPGEAANSYEQYF.

This chain connects TRBV4-1 to TRBJ2-1; perhaps TRBD1 as D (5 bases). This CDR3 region has 13 residues. Trimming took 5 bases from V and 8 from J, leaving 13 bases between them. Germline V gene data show CDR1 as MGHRA and CDR2 as YSYEKL. The DNA for the CDR3 is TGCGCCAGCAGCGATCAGGGCTATTATGAGCAGTTCTTC. Protein: CASSDQGYYEQFF.

A single count supports this clone. This chain joins TRBV19 and TRBJ2-1; maybe TRBD1 (6 bases). Germline V lookup: CDR1 LNHDA, CDR2 SQIVND (reference sequence). CDR3 length: 14 residues. V was pared by 1 base and J by 5 bases, with 9 bases between. In nucleotides, the CDR3 is TGTGCCAGTAGTATAGTTGGGACACACAATGAGCAGTTCTTC. Translation gives CASSIVGTHNEQFF.

The CDR3 coding sequence is TGTGCCAGCAATACCGGGACAGCAGCGACCTACGAGCAGTACTTC. Protein: CASNTGTAATYEQYF. This chain uses TRBV27 with TRBJ2-7; 7 nucleotides agree with TRBD1. The V and J ends lost 7 bases and 2 bases, in that order; junction bases with no gene match: 11. This CDR3 region has 15 residues. Germline CDR1 reads MNHEY; CDR2 reads SMNVEV (reference sequence).

The chain combines TRBV19 with TRBJ1-2, with 8 bases aligning to TRBD1. V lost 5 bases and J lost 7; bases outside the gene matches: 6. The CDR3 totals 13 residues. In germline, CDR1 is LNHDA, CDR2 SQIVND (reference sequence). CDR3 in DNA: TGTGCCAGTAGTTTCCCGGACAGGGCTGGCTACACCTTC. Its protein is CASSFPDRAGYTF.

The chain combines TRBV24-1 with TRBJ1-5, with D unresolved. The germline V gene has CDR1 KGHDR and CDR2 SFDVKD. The CDR3 length is 15 residues. Between the trimmed V and J ends, which lost 4 bases and 3 bases, there was a span of 12 bases. The CDR3 DNA is TGTGCCACCAGTGACCGCGACGGGTACAATCAGCCCCAGCATTTT. Translating it yields CATSDRDGYNQPQHF.

V is TRBV5-1 and J is TRBJ1-4; 9 nucleotides line up with TRBD1. CDR3 length: 14 residues. Per germline, CDR1 SGHRS and CDR2 YFSETQ. The trim removed 4 bases at V and 7 bases at J, leaving 5 bases unmatched. This CDR3 is CASSRGTGTEKLFF. The CDR3 nucleotides are TGCGCCAGCAGCAGGGGGACAGGGACTGAAAAACTGTTTTTT.

The chain has TRBV9 and TRBJ1-1, with TRBD1 identical over 12 bases. Trimming at V came to 4 bases and at J to 5 bases, leaving 9 bases not matched to a gene. Per germline, CDR1 SGDLS and CDR2 YYNGEE. This CDR3 is built from 16 residues. DNA for the CDR3: TGTGCCAGCAGCTTATTGGGACAGGGGGCGTCAACTGAAGCTTTCTTT. Its protein product is CASSLLGQGASTEAFF.

The chain carries TRBV9 and TRBJ2-2; D uncertain. The germline gives CDR1 SGDLS, CDR2 YYNGEE. CDR3 length: 15 amino acids. Trimming left V 2 bases short and J 3 bases short, with 11 bases between. CDR3: CASSVLPIDTGELFF. CDR3 DNA: TGTGCCAGCAGCGTCTTACCTATTGACACCGGGGAGCTGTTTTTT. Based on the CDR3 plus reference TRBV9 and TRBJ2-2, the full variable domain is DSGVTQTPKHLITATGQRVTLRCSPRSGDLSVYWYQQSLDQGLQFLIQYYNGEERAKGNILERFSAQQFPDLHSELNLSSLELGDSALYFCASSVLPIDTGELFFGEGSRLTVL.

V gene TRBV5-4 combines with J gene TRBJ1-2; 8 bases match TRBD1. Germline V gives CDR1 SGHNT, CDR2 YYREEE (reference sequence). J gave up 2 bases and V 0 bases, and 3 bases lay outside the gene matches. The CDR3 loop spans 15 amino acids. The CDR3 bases are TGTGCCAGCAGCTTGGTGGACAGGGCAAACTATGGCTACACCTTC. Its translation is CASSLVDRANYGYTF.

The chain carries TRBV4-2 and TRBJ2-1, with 13 bases fitting TRBD2. The CDR3 is 17 residues long. V dropped 4 bases and J dropped 0; count of bases not matched to a gene: 3. CDR1 LGHNA and CDR2 YNFKEQ come from the germline V gene. The CDR3 loop reads CASSPRTSGSSYNEQFF. CDR3 DNA sequence: TGTGCCAGCAGCCCCCGGACTAGCGGGAGCTCCTACAATGAGCAGTTCTTC.

The gene calls are TRBV24-1 and TRBJ2-1; 12 positions match TRBD2. With V trimmed by 5 bases and J by 5 bases, 6 bases remained unmatched. The CDR3 totals 16 residues. Germline assignment: CDR1 KGHDR and CDR2 SFDVKD. The CDR3 loop is CATSGLRTSGDNEQFF. The CDR3 DNA follows: TGTGCCACCAGTGGCTTAAGGACTAGCGGGGACAATGAGCAGTTCTTC.

The V gene is TRBV18, the J gene TRBJ1-1; D is possibly TRBD1 (5 bases). This CDR3 is built from 14 residues. Germline V gene data show CDR1 as KGHSH and CDR2 as LQKENI. V shed 6 bases and J shed 4 bases, with 15 bases lying between them. DNA of the CDR3: TGTGCCAGCTCCCCGGGGGGTATTGGCACTGAAGCTTTCTTT. Translating gives CASSPGGIGTEAFF.

V gene TRBV28 combines with J gene TRBJ2-7; 8 nucleotides match TRBD1. The CDR3 has 16 amino acids. Germline CDR1 and CDR2: MDHEN and SYDVKM. Trimming removed 4 bases from V and 2 bases from J; junction bases left unmatched: 10. CDR3 sequence: CASSSFSGGSAYEQYF. DNA of the CDR3: TGTGCCAGCAGTTCCTTCTCAGGGGGCAGTGCCTACGAGCAGTACTTC. Full variable domain (rest looked up from reference TRBV28 and TRBJ2-7): DVKVTQSSRYLVKRTGEKVFLECVQDMDHENMFWYRQDPGLGLRLIYFSYDVKMKEKGDIPEGYSVSREKKERFSLILESASTNQTSMYLCASSSFSGGSAYEQYFGPGTRLTVT.

This rearrangement joins TRBV25-1 to TRBJ1-6; D ambiguous. Trimming removed 0 bases from V and 3 bases from J, with 6 bases in between. This CDR3 has 15 residues. Germline CDR1 and CDR2: MGHDK and SYGVNS. CDR3: CASSEYRSYNSPLHF. DNA for the CDR3: TGTGCCAGCAGTGAATACAGAAGCTATAATTCACCCCTCCACTTT.

This sequence joins TRBV9 and TRBJ2-3; D is unresolved. The CDR3 is made up of 15 amino acids. The V gene lost 4 bases and the J gene lost 8 bases, with 20 bases spanning the gap. CDR1 is SGDLS and CDR2 is YYNGEE in the germline V gene. The CDR3 loop is CASSSDARQSATQYF. The CDR3 bases are TGTGCCAGCAGCTCAGACGCTAGGCAATCCGCTACGCAGTATTTT.